The 9 T cell receptor beta chains reported below all come from one sample, sequenced in a study of blood T cell repertoires in COVID-19. Method: immunoSEQ multiplex PCR; TCRdb's copy keeps in-frame clones and lacks some. This sample yields a few hundred thousand clones, of which 75% to 90% are seen a single time; 12% belongs to the top ten. The source material was peripheral blood. Every receptor here comes from a woman aged 55-75 years with acute or convalescent COVID-19.

There are a few counts of this clone. CDR3 protein: CASSIATGGRNEQFF. For the CDR3, the DNA is TGTGCCAGTAGTATAGCGACAGGGGGCCGCAATGAGCAGTTCTTC. V and J are TRBV19 and TRBJ2-1; 10 nucleotides line up with TRBD1. The junction had 3 bases not matched to a gene; V was cut back by 1 base and J by 6 bases. This CDR3 contains 15 residues. Germline CDR1 is LNHDA and CDR2 is SQIVND (reference sequence).

This rearrangement joins TRBV7-9 to TRBJ2-1; a possible D gene is TRBD2 (5 bases). CDR3 length equals 14 residues. Germline CDR1 and CDR2: SEHNR and FQNEAQ (reference sequence). Trimming shortened V by 8 bases and J by 3 bases, and 14 bases separated the two germline ends. CDR3 DNA: TGTGCCAGCCAAAATGCCGGGGACTACAATGAGCAGTTCTTC. Translated, it gives CASQNAGDYNEQFF. The whole variable domain, remainder taken from reference TRBV7-9 and TRBJ2-1, is DTGVSQNPRHKITKRGQNVTFRCDPISEHNRLYWYRQTLGQGPEFLTYFQNEAQLEKSRLLSDRFSAERPKGSFSTLEIQRTEQGDSAMYLCASQNAGDYNEQFFGPGTRLTVL.

The V call is TRBV2, the J call TRBJ1-4, with a possible D match to TRBD1 (5 bases). Germline assignment: CDR1 SNHLY and CDR2 FYNNEI. The CDR3 consists of 13 residues. V dropped 7 bases and J dropped 4 bases, with 10 bases sitting between them. The CDR3 here is CASTGDSNEKLFF. The CDR3 nucleotides are TGTGCCAGCACCGGAGACAGTAATGAAAAACTGTTTTTT.

CDR3 region: CASSLGRGRMNTEAFF. In DNA, the CDR3 is TGCGCCAGCAGCTTGGGCAGGGGGCGAATGAACACTGAAGCTTTCTTT. The chain uses TRBV5-1 and TRBJ1-1; 8 bases align to TRBD1. Trimming took 0 bases from V and 0 from J; bases not matched to a gene: 4. Germline V gene sequence: CDR1 SGHRS, CDR2 YFSETQ. CDR3 length equals 16 residues.

This chain connects TRBV28 to TRBJ1-2; TRBD1 might be the D (6 bases). CDR1 and CDR2 from the germline V gene are MDHEN and SYDVKM. The germline V and J ends were trimmed by 7 bases and 6 bases, with 21 bases remaining between them. The CDR3 covers 15 residues. Here the CDR3 DNA reads TGTGCCAGCATCCTCCGGACCGAAAGGGGGAATGGCTACACCTTC. It translates to CASILRTERGNGYTF.

The chain employs TRBV9 and TRBJ1-1; D perhaps matches TRBD1 (5 bases). This CDR3 is 15 amino acids long. The germline V and J ends were trimmed by 3 bases and 3 bases, with 15 bases remaining between them. CDR1 SGDLS and CDR2 YYNGEE come from the germline V gene. The CDR3 sequence: CASSADIGGDTEAFF. CDR3 sequence (DNA): TGTGCCAGCAGCGCCGATATCGGGGGGGACACTGAAGCTTTCTTT.

The V call is TRBV6-1, the J call TRBJ1-3; TRBD1 matches at 7 bases. Germline V lookup: CDR1 MNHNS, CDR2 SASEGT. J lost 1 base, V lost 2 bases, and 2 bases had no gene match. There are 15 residues in the CDR3. CDR3: CASSETGASGNTIYF. CDR3 sequence (DNA): TGTGCCAGCAGTGAAACAGGGGCGTCTGGAAACACCATATATTTT.

The chain employs TRBV6-5 and TRBJ2-2; possible D gene TRBD1, 5 bases. The CDR3 runs to 15 residues. Trimming pared 5 bases from V and 0 bases from J, leaving 10 bases between. Germline values: CDR1 MNHEY, CDR2 SVGAGI. The CDR3 sequence is CASSRQPANTGELFF. The CDR3 nucleotides are TGTGCCAGCAGTCGACAGCCCGCGAACACCGGGGAGCTGTTTTTT.

This sequence joins TRBV7-2 and TRBJ1-2; 9 nucleotides match TRBD1. The ends lost 5 bases at V and 2 bases at J; junction bases unmatched: 3. This CDR3 region has 14 residues. The germline gives CDR1 SGHTA, CDR2 FQGNSA. The CDR3 here is CASSLGQGNYGYTF. The CDR3 DNA reads as TGTGCCAGCAGCCTCGGACAGGGGAACTATGGCTACACCTTC.